These 20 T cell receptor beta chains were sequenced from one sample in a study of shared clonotypes between healthy human individuals. Some clones are missing from TCRdb's copy, which holds only in-frame ones; the method was immunoSEQ multiplex PCR. The data show about 330,000 clones, around 67% seen once. Material: memory CD4+ T cells sorted from blood. Documented subset: CD45RA-negative fraction. All receptors derive from a young man in good health.

The chain is built from TRBV7-9 and TRBJ1-2; weak D call: TRBD1 (6 bases). Trimming left V 5 bases short and J 4 bases short, with 14 bases between. Per germline, CDR1 SEHNR and CDR2 FQNEAQ (reference sequence). The CDR3 extends over 14 amino acids. The CDR3 loop is CASSTPGQGYGYTF. The CDR3 DNA is TGTGCCAGCAGCACCCCGGGACAAGGCTATGGCTACACCTTC.

CDR3 DNA: TGTGCCAGCAGCACGACGGGACAGGGGAGCGAGCAGTACTTC. Translating it yields CASSTTGQGSEQYF. The gene calls are TRBV5-8 and TRBJ2-7; 10 bases are a match to TRBD1. Germline CDR1 is SGHTS and CDR2 is YDEGEE. The CDR3 covers 14 residues. The V gene end was trimmed by 4 bases and the J gene end by 6 bases; junction bases not matched to a gene: 7.

This chain joins TRBV6-1 and TRBJ2-1; no firm D call. The germline CDR1 and CDR2 sequences are MNHNS and SASEGT. CDR3 length: 18 residues. V lost 2 bases to trimming and J lost 0 bases, with 17 bases between them. The CDR3 sequence: CASSERVRAASSYNEQFF. The DNA for the CDR3 is TGTGCCAGCAGTGAAAGAGTTCGGGCTGCTAGCTCCTACAATGAGCAGTTCTTC.

In its sample, this clone was seen a few times. The chain combines TRBV4-1 with TRBJ2-2; 12 bases align to TRBD2. This CDR3 has 17 residues. Germline loops: CDR1 MGHRA, CDR2 YSYEKL. Losses at the gene ends were 3 bases for V and 0 bases for J; bases not matched to a gene: 2. Here the CDR3 DNA reads TGCGCCAGCAGCCAGGGACTAGCGGGCACGAACACCGGGGAGCTGTTTTTT. Translating gives CASSQGLAGTNTGELFF.

This chain joins TRBV5-5 and TRBJ1-1; unclear D gene. CDR1 is SGHKS, CDR2 YYEKEE, per germline (reference sequence). This CDR3 region has 14 residues. Trimming took off 5 bases at V and 5 bases at J, with 16 bases between the two ends. In DNA form, the CDR3 reads TGTGCCAGCAGGCCGACCCCTAAAGGGACTGAAGCTTTCTTT. Protein: CASRPTPKGTEAFF.

This clone came up once. The J gene is TRBJ1-3, the V gene TRBV6-6, with unresolved D. The germline CDR1 and CDR2 sequences are MNHNY and SVGAGI (reference sequence). This CDR3 contains 12 residues. V lost 7 bases, J lost 3 bases, and 7 bases lay in between. CDR3 DNA: TGTGCCAGCAAGGCGGTTGGAAACACCATATATTTT. Amino acid sequence: CASKAVGNTIYF.

This sequence joins TRBV6-5 and TRBJ2-2; 8 nucleotides align to TRBD2. There are 16 residues in the CDR3. Unmatched junction bases numbered 10, after V lost 4 bases and J lost 6 bases. Germline values: CDR1 MNHEY, CDR2 SVGAGI. The CDR3 sequence is CASSSTAGALSGELFF. The CDR3 region has the DNA TGTGCCAGCAGTTCAACAGCGGGAGCTCTGTCCGGGGAGCTGTTTTTT.

The chain has TRBV5-5 and TRBJ2-1, with TRBD2 matching 11 bases. Trimming at V came to 3 bases and at J to 1 base, leaving 3 bases not matched to a gene. The CDR3 covers 16 residues. Germline V lookup: CDR1 SGHKS, CDR2 YYEKEE (reference sequence). In DNA, the CDR3 is TGTGCCAGCAGCTCCTTAGCGGGAGGGTCCTACAATGAGCAGTTCTTC. Protein product: CASSSLAGGSYNEQFF. The full variable domain, in which reference TRBV5-5 and TRBJ2-1 provide the parts outside the CDR3, is DAGVTQSPTHLIKTRGQQVTLRCSPISGHKSVSWYQQVLGQGPQFIFQYYEKEERGRGNFPDRFSARQFPNYSSELNVNALLLGDSALYLCASSSLAGGSYNEQFFGPGTRLTVL.

The V and J genes are TRBV28 and TRBJ1-1, with TRBD1 as a possible D gene (6 bases). The germline gives CDR1 MDHEN, CDR2 SYDVKM. Trimming shortened V by 4 bases and J by 1 base, and 16 bases separated the two germline ends. The CDR3 runs to 16 residues. The CDR3 DNA reads as TGTGCCAGCAGTTCCAGGGGAGAATTATCGAACACTGAAGCTTTCTTT. Amino acid sequence: CASSSRGELSNTEAFF. Filled out from reference TRBV28 and TRBJ1-1, the complete variable domain reads DVKVTQSSRYLVKRTGEKVFLECVQDMDHENMFWYRQDPGLGLRLIYFSYDVKMKEKGDIPEGYSVSREKKERFSLILESASTNQTSMYLCASSSRGELSNTEAFFGQGTRLTVV.

The chain joins TRBV7-9 to TRBJ2-3; D ambiguous. Trimming cost V 6 bases and J 0 bases, with 7 bases left between them. There are 13 residues in the CDR3. Germline-derived CDR1 and CDR2 are SEHNR and FQNEAQ (reference sequence). CDR3 residues: CASRPDSTDTQYF. CDR3 DNA: TGTGCCAGCAGACCCGACAGCACAGATACGCAGTATTTT.

This chain's CDR3 is CASSLLLPRGEGYNEQYF. As DNA, the CDR3 is TGTGCCAGCAGTTTATTACTACCCAGGGGCGAGGGGTATAACGAGCAGTACTTC. The V call is TRBV28, the J call TRBJ2-7, with D possibly being TRBD1 (6 bases). Trimming took off 1 base at V and 5 bases at J, with 24 bases between the two ends. There are 18 residues in the CDR3. Germline V gene lookup returns CDR1 MDHEN and CDR2 SYDVKM.

The CDR3 DNA is TGTGCCACCAACACCAATCCAGCCAGGGTTAGAGCAGATACGCAGTATTTT. Its translation is CATNTNPARVRADTQYF. The chain uses TRBV19 and TRBJ2-3, with D tentatively TRBD1 (5 bases). Trimming pared 10 bases from V and 4 bases from J, leaving 27 bases between. Germline assignment: CDR1 LNHDA and CDR2 SQIVND (reference sequence). The CDR3 runs to 17 residues.

The J gene is TRBJ2-2, the V gene TRBV6-1; D might be TRBD1 (5 bases). The germline V and J ends were trimmed by 0 bases and 6 bases, with 8 bases remaining between them. The CDR3 has 14 amino acids. The germline V gene has CDR1 MNHNS and CDR2 SASEGT. The CDR3 DNA is TGTGCCAGCAGTGAAGCCCCAGGGTCCGGGGAGCTGTTTTTT. Translating it yields CASSEAPGSGELFF.

The rearrangement links TRBV7-8 to TRBJ1-4; D is perhaps TRBD1 (6 bases). In germline, CDR1 is SGHVS, CDR2 FQNEAQ. Trimming removed 3 bases at V and 10 bases at J, with 15 bases between. The CDR3 extends over 14 amino acids. The CDR3, as DNA: TGTGCCAGCAGCTTGGGGCAGGGGATAGGAAAACTGTTTTTT. It specifies CASSLGQGIGKLFF.

This sequence joins TRBV10-3 and TRBJ1-5, with D possibly matching TRBD1 (6 bases). CDR3 size: 15 residues. CDR1 is ENHRY, CDR2 SYGVKD, per germline. V was trimmed by 4 bases and J by 0 bases, leaving 10 bases between them. CDR3 region: CAISAGVVSNQPQHF. CDR3 bases: TGTGCCATCAGTGCAGGGGTGGTTAGCAATCAGCCCCAGCATTTT.

This clone was seen once. A single base separates this from a much larger clone, so it may be a read error. The chain carries TRBV28 and TRBJ2-6; D ambiguous. V was clipped by 6 bases and J by 1 base, with 1 base between them. This CDR3 spans 12 amino acids. Germline CDR1 MDHEN, CDR2 SYDVKM. The CDR3 protein is CASRSGANVLTF. The CDR3 DNA reads as TGTGCCAGCAGATCTGGGGCCAACGTCCTGACTTTC.

The rearrangement uses TRBV27 and TRBJ1-5; D call uncertain. CDR3 length: 13 residues. CDR1 is MNHEY, CDR2 SMNVEV, per germline (reference sequence). V lost 6 bases to trimming and J lost 0 bases, with 6 bases between them. The CDR3 region has the DNA TGTGCCAGCAGCGATCGTAGCAATCAGCCCCAGCATTTT. Its translation: CASSDRSNQPQHF.

The V call is TRBV28, the J call TRBJ1-1, with TRBD1 as a possible D gene (5 bases). V dropped 4 bases and J dropped 1 base, with 13 bases sitting between them. Per germline, CDR1 MDHEN and CDR2 SYDVKM. This CDR3 has 15 amino acids. CDR3 sequence reads: CASSSPDTGNTEAFF. CDR3 bases: TGTGCCAGCAGTTCTCCCGACACAGGGAACACTGAAGCTTTCTTT.

This chain links TRBV28 with TRBJ2-7; 8 bases map to TRBD2. Germline-derived CDR1 and CDR2 are MDHEN and SYDVKM. CDR3 length equals 15 residues. Trimming removed 5 bases from V and 2 bases from J; junction bases left unmatched: 8. CDR3 nucleotides: TGTGCCAGCAGTCCCGAGACGGGGGGGCCCTACGAGCAGTACTTC. This translates into CASSPETGGPYEQYF.

The CDR3 DNA is TGTGCCAGCAGCGTACAGGGTTCAGATACGCAGTATTTT. Its translation: CASSVQGSDTQYF. The chain links TRBV9 to TRBJ2-3; maybe TRBD1 (5 bases). Germline CDR1 SGDLS, CDR2 YYNGEE. The CDR3 spans 13 residues. V lost 1 base and J 4 bases, leaving 7 bases between the germline ends. Variable domain in full (rest from reference TRBV9 and TRBJ2-3): DSGVTQTPKHLITATGQRVTLRCSPRSGDLSVYWYQQSLDQGLQFLIQYYNGEERAKGNILERFSAQQFPDLHSELNLSSLELGDSALYFCASSVQGSDTQYFGPGTRLTVL.